The rows below give T cell receptor beta chains drawn from one sample of a study of cytomegalovirus exposure and HLA in healthy donors. The data were produced by immunoSEQ multiplex PCR, yet TCRdb's version contains in-frame clones alone and is incomplete. Of 200,000 to 250,000 clones listed, roughly 90% were seen once; the top ten hold around 1%. Specimen: PBMCs. These receptors all stem from a woman under 30 in good health and CMV-seronegative. Both conserved end residues are part of each CDR3. D genes are given only for firm matches. The size entry is marked missing in some rows and otherwise reads once, few, many or a size class.

.,.,TRBV7-2,TRBJ1-1,TGTGCCAGCAGCATTACAGGTAGAGACACTGAAGCTTTCTTT,CASSITGRDTEAFF
TRBD2,.,TRBV4-1,TRBJ2-5,TGCGCCAGCAGCCAAGTTCTTGTCCGGGAGGCGGAGACCCAGTACTTC,CASSQVLVREAETQYF
.,.,TRBV6-5,TRBJ1-2,TGTGCCAGCAGTTCCCCGGGGAATTCAAACTATGGCTACACCTTC,CASSSPGNSNYGYTF
.,.,TRBV6-5,TRBJ2-2,TGTGCCAGCAGTTCACAGGGCTCAACGAACACCGGGGAGCTGTTTTTT,CASSSQGSTNTGELFF
TRBD1,.,TRBV5-4,TRBJ2-5,TGTGCCAGCAGCTCCGCCCCGGGACAGGGGGCAGGGGAGACCCAGTACTTC,CASSSAPGQGAGETQYF
.,.,TRBV29-1,TRBJ1-2,TGCAGCGTTGAGAGGGAGGCGACGAGAGCAAAGTATGGCTACACCTTC,CSVEREATRAKYGYTF
TRBD1,.,TRBV7-2,TRBJ1-2,TGTGCCATTCGACAGGGCCCTAACTATGGCTACACCTTC,CAIRQGPNYGYTF
.,.,TRBV9,TRBJ1-1,TGTGCCAGCAGCGTAGGCGGGGGAGGCACTGAAGCTTTCTTT,CASSVGGGGTEAFF
.,.,TRBV5-4,TRBJ2-5,TGTGCCAGCAGCTTTTGGGGCGGGGAGGAGACCCAGTACTTC,CASSFWGGEETQYF
.,.,TRBV19,TRBJ1-5,TGTGCCAGTAGTATGGCAGGGAGCAATCAGCCCCAGCATTTT,CASSMAGSNQPQHF
.,.,TRBV9,TRBJ2-3,TGTGCCAGCAGCTCAAGCACAGATACGCAGTATTTT,CASSSSTDTQYF
.,.,TRBV5-6,TRBJ1-3,TGTGCCAGCAGCAGGGCGGGACTACTATATTTT,CASSRAGLLYF
.,.,TRBV10-2,TRBJ1-5,TGCGCCAGCAGTGAGGCGCCGTTCAATCAGCCCCAGCATTTT,CASSEAPFNQPQHF
TRBD1,.,TRBV19,TRBJ1-1,TGTGCCACCATACAGGGGGCAGGTGGAACTGAAGCTTTCTTT,CATIQGAGGTEAFF
.,few,TRBV15,TRBJ2-6,TGTGCCACCAGCAGTTCCGGGACTCTCATCTCTGGGGCCAACGTCCTGACTTTC,CATSSSGTLISGANVLTF